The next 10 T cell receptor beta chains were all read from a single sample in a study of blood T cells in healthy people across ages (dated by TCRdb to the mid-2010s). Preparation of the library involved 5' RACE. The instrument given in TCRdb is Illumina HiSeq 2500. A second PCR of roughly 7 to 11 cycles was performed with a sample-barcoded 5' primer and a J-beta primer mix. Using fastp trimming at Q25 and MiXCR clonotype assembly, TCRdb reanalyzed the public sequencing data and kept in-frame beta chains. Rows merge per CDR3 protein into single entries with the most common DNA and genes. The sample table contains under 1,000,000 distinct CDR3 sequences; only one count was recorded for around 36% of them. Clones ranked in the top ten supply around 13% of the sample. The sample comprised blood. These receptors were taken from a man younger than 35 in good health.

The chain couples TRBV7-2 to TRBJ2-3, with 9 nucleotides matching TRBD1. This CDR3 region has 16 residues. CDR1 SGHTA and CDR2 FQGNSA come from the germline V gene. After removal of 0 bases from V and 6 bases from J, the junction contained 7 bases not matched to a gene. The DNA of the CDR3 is TGTGCCAGCAGCTTAGCTTGGGACAGGGTATCGGATACGCAGTATTTT. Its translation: CASSLAWDRVSDTQYF.

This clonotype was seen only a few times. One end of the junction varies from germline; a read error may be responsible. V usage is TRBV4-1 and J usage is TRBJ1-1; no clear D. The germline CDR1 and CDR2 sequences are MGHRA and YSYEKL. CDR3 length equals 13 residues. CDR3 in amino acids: CASSQGRNSEAFF. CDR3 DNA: TGCGCCAGCAGCCAAGGGCGGAACTCTGAAGCTTTCTTT.

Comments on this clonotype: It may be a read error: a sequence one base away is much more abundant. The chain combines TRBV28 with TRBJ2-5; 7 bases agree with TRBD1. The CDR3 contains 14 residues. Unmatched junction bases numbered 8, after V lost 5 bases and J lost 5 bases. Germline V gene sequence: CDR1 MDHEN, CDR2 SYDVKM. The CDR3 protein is CASSVTDRVETQYF. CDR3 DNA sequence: TGTGCCAGCAGTGTCACCGACAGGGTTGAGACCCAGTACTTC.

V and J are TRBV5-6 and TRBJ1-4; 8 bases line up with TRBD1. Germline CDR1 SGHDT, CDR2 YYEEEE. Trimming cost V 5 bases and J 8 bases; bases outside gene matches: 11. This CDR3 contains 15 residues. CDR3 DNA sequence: TGTGCCAGCAGGCGGAGGGAGACAGGGGACGAAAAACTGTTTTTT. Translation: CASRRRETGDEKLFF. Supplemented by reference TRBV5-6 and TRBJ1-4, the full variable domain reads DAGVTQSPTHLIKTRGQQVTLRCSPKSGHDTVSWYQQALGQGPQFIFQYYEEEERQRGNFPDRFSGHQFPNYSSELNVNALLLGDSALYLCASRRRETGDEKLFFGSGTQLSVL.

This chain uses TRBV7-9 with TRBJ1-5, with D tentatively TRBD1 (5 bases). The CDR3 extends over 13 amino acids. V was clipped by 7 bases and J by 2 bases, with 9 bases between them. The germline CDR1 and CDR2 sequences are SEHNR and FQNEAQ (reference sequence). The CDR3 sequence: CASTGMGNQPQHF. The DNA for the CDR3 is TGTGCCAGCACAGGGATGGGCAATCAGCCCCAGCATTTT.

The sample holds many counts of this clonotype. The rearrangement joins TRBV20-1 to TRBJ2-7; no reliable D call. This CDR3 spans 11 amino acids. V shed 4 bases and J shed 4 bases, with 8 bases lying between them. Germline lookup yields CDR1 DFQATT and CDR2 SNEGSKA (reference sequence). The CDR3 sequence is CSATGPYEQYF. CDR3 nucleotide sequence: TGCAGTGCTACAGGACCTTACGAGCAGTACTTC.

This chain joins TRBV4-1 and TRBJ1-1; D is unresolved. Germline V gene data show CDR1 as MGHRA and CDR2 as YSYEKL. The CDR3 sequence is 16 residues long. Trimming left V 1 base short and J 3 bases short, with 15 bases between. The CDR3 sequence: CASSQGGRQLDTEAFF. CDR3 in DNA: TGCGCCAGCAGCCAAGGTGGGAGGCAGCTGGACACTGAAGCTTTCTTT.

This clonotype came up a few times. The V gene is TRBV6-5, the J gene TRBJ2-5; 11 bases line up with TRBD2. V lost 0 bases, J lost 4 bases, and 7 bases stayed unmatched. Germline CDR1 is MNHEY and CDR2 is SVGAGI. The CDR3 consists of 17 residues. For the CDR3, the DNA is TGTGCCAGCAGTTACTCGCGGTTTAGCGGGGGGGTAGAGACCCAGTACTTC. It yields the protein CASSYSRFSGGVETQYF.

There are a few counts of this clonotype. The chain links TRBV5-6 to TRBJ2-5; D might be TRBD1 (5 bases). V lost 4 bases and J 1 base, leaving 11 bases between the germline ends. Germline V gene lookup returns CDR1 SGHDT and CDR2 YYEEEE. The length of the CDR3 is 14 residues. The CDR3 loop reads CASSQRQTQETQYF. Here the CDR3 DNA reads TGTGCCAGCAGCCAAAGACAGACCCAAGAGACCCAGTACTTC.

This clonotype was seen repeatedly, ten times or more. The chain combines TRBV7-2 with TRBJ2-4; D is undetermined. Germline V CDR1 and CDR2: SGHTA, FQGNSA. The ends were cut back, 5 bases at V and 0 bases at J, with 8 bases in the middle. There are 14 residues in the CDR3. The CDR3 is CASSTSIAKNIQYF. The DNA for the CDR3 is TGTGCCAGCAGCACAAGTATAGCCAAAAACATTCAGTACTTC.